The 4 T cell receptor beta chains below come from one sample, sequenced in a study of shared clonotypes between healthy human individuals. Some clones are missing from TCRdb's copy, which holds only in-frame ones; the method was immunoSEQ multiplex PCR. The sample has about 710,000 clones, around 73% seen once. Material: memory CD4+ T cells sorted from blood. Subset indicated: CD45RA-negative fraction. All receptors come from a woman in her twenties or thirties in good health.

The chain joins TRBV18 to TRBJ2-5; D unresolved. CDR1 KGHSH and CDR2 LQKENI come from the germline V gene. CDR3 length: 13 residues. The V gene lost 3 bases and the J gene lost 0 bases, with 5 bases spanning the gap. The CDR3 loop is CASSPQYQETQYF. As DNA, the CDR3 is TGTGCCAGCTCACCCCAGTACCAAGAGACCCAGTACTTC.

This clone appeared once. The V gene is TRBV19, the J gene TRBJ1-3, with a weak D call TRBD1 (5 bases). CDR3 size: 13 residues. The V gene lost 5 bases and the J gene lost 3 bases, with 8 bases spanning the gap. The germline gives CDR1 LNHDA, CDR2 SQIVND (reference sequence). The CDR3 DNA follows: TGTGCCAGTAGTCGGGGGAATGGAAACACCATATATTTT. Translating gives CASSRGNGNTIYF.

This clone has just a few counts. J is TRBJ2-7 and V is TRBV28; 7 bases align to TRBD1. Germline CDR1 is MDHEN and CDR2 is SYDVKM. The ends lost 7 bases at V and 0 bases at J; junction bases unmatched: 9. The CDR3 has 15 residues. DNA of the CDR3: TGTGCCAGCATTGCGACAGGGCCCAGCTCCTACGAGCAGTACTTC. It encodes CASIATGPSSYEQYF.

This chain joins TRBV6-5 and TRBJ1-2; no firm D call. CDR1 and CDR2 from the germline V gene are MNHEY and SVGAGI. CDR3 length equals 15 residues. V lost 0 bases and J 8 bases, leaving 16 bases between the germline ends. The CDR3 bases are TGTGCCAGCAGTTACTCGAATCGGTTGACTCGAGGCTACACCTTC. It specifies CASSYSNRLTRGYTF.